Below are 27 T cell receptor beta chains sequenced from a single sample in a study of shared clonotypes between healthy human individuals. CD8 cells classed as naive were CD45RO-negative and positively selected for CCR7, excluding terminally differentiated effector memory CD45RA+ cells. Produced via immunoSEQ multiplex PCR; TCRdb's table is partial and in-frame only. There are about 2 million clones in the sample; less than 95% occur only once, and less than 1.5% lies in the top ten. Material: naive CD8+ T cells sorted from blood. These receptors were collected from a man aged 18 to 29 in good health.

The CDR3 loop is CASSSLGEQYF. CDR3 sequence (DNA): TGTGCCAGCAGTTCCCTTGGCGAGCAGTACTTC. J is TRBJ2-7 and V is TRBV28; no definite D call. The CDR3 is 11 amino acids. CDR1 is MDHEN, CDR2 SYDVKM, per germline. V lost 4 bases to trimming and J lost 6 bases, with 7 bases between them.

The rearrangement uses TRBV28 and TRBJ1-2; TRBD1 matches at 9 bases. This CDR3 has 15 residues. V trimming: 2 bases; J trimming: 6 bases; junction bases outside the gene matches: 7. Germline V lookup: CDR1 MDHEN, CDR2 SYDVKM. The CDR3 DNA follows: TGTGCCAGCAGTTTAGGGACAGGGACGGTTGATGGCTACACCTTC. Protein: CASSLGTGTVDGYTF.

CDR3 bases: TGTGCCAGCAGCTCCCGCGAGAGTTGGGGGAGCAATCAGCCCCAGCATTTT. This encodes CASSSRESWGSNQPQHF. The rearrangement links TRBV11-3 to TRBJ1-5; D may be TRBD1 (5 bases). This CDR3 has 17 amino acids. The V end lost 4 bases, the J end lost 1 base, and 17 bases lay between the germline ends. Germline V lookup: CDR1 SGHNT, CDR2 YENEEA. Looking up the rest from reference TRBV11-3 and TRBJ1-5 gives the full variable domain: EAGVVQSPRYKIIEKKQPVAFWCNPISGHNTLYWYLQNLGQGPELLIRYENEEAVDDSQLPKDRFSAERLKGVDSTLKIQPAELGDSAVYLCASSSRESWGSNQPQHFGDGTRLSIL.

The chain joins TRBV29-1 to TRBJ1-2; D is uncertain. Trimming stripped 7 bases from V and 4 bases from J, with 10 bases between. The germline gives CDR1 SQVTM, CDR2 ANQGSEA. The CDR3 is made up of 11 amino acids. CDR3 amino acids: CSAWEAYGYTF. The CDR3 region has the DNA TGCAGCGCCTGGGAGGCCTATGGCTACACCTTC.

The V call is TRBV6-1, the J call TRBJ2-7; 10 nucleotides align to TRBD1. The germline V gene has CDR1 MNHNS and CDR2 SASEGT. The ends lost 4 bases at V and 6 bases at J; junction bases unmatched: 6. The CDR3 loop spans 14 amino acids. In DNA, the CDR3 is TGTGCCAGCAGTGTTTCCGGGACAGGGGTCGAGCAGTACTTC. Translating gives CASSVSGTGVEQYF.

V gene TRBV7-9 combines with J gene TRBJ2-5; 7 bases agree with TRBD1. TRBJ2-7 matches the DNA end more closely, so the J call is doubtful. The CDR3 is made up of 14 amino acids. CDR1 is SEHNR and CDR2 is FQNEAQ in the germline V gene (reference sequence). The CDR3 is CASSRDSDPYEQYF. In nucleotides, the CDR3 is TGTGCCAGCAGTAGGGACAGCGATCCCTACGAGCAGTACTTC.

The gene calls are TRBV9 and TRBJ1-2, with TRBD1 matching over 11 bases. Looked up from germline, CDR1 is SGDLS and CDR2 is YYNGEE. V dropped 1 base and J dropped 6; count of bases not matched to a gene: 8. This CDR3 region has 16 residues. As DNA, the CDR3 is TGTGCCAGCAGCGTATTTGGGACAGGGGGTTTTAATGGCTACACCTTC. Its protein is CASSVFGTGGFNGYTF.

The chain carries TRBV30 and TRBJ2-1; D is unresolved. V lost 4 bases to trimming and J lost 5 bases, with 12 bases between them. This CDR3 has 13 residues. Germline CDR1 reads GTSNPN; CDR2 reads SVGIG (reference sequence). CDR3 residues: CAWNLIANNEQFF. The CDR3 DNA reads TGTGCCTGGAACCTGATAGCTAACAATGAGCAGTTCTTC.

V usage is TRBV5-6 and J usage is TRBJ2-1, with 7 bases fitting TRBD2. Germline CDR1 SGHDT, CDR2 YYEEEE. The J segment lost 0 bases and the V segment lost 4 bases, leaving 4 bases of the junction unmatched. This CDR3 region has 15 residues. CDR3 region: CASSTLASSYNEQFF. The CDR3 DNA follows: TGTGCCAGCAGCACACTAGCGTCCTCCTACAATGAGCAGTTCTTC. The variable domain in full, completed from reference TRBV5-6 and TRBJ2-1, reads DAGVTQSPTHLIKTRGQQVTLRCSPKSGHDTVSWYQQALGQGPQFIFQYYEEEERQRGNFPDRFSGHQFPNYSSELNVNALLLGDSALYLCASSTLASSYNEQFFGPGTRLTVL.

The gene calls are TRBV30 and TRBJ1-4; D is possibly TRBD1 (6 bases). Per the germline V gene, CDR1 is GTSNPN and CDR2 is SVGIG (reference sequence). The CDR3 totals 16 residues. Trimming removed 5 bases from V and 8 bases from J, with 24 bases in between. In nucleotides, the CDR3 is TGTGCCTGGGCCTCAGGGGCGCCAACGCAGCGGGAAAAACTGTTTTTT. Protein: CAWASGAPTQREKLFF.

The J gene is TRBJ2-7, the V gene TRBV28, with D perhaps matching TRBD2 (7 bases). This CDR3 contains 14 residues. The V end was cut by 3 bases, the J end by 2 bases, with 11 bases between. The germline CDR1 and CDR2 sequences are MDHEN and SYDVKM. CDR3 sequence (DNA): TGTGCCAGCAGTTTGGCGGGGGCAGCCTACGAGCAGTACTTC. Its protein is CASSLAGAAYEQYF.

V and J are TRBV11-2 and TRBJ2-3, with D tentatively TRBD2 (6 bases). With 5 bases removed from V and 3 bases from J, the gap between germline ends came to 21 bases. The germline V gene encodes CDR1 SGHAT and CDR2 FQNNGV. This CDR3 has 17 amino acids. This CDR3 reads CASSPEAGLTLTDTQYF. CDR3 DNA: TGTGCCAGCAGCCCCGAGGCTGGACTAACGCTAACAGATACGCAGTATTTT. Full variable domain (remainder filled in from reference TRBV11-2 and TRBJ2-3): EAGVAQSPRYKIIEKRQSVAFWCNPISGHATLYWYQQILGQGPKLLIQFQNNGVVDDSQLPKDRFSAERLKGVDSTLKIQPAKLEDSAVYLCASSPEAGLTLTDTQYFGPGTRLTVL.

A remark on this clone: The same CDR3 arises from other DNA sequences in this sample as well. The rearrangement links TRBV5-6 to TRBJ2-1; the match to TRBD2 covers 7 bases. After removal of 0 bases from V and 3 bases from J, the junction contained 0 bases not matched to a gene. The V gene's germline CDR1 is SGHDT and CDR2 YYEEEE. The CDR3 totals 14 residues. CDR3 nucleotide sequence: TGTGCCAGCAGCTTGGGCGGGAGCTACAATGAGCAGTTCTTC. The encoded protein is CASSLGGSYNEQFF.

The table lists this clone with a count of one. The V call is TRBV5-6, the J call TRBJ2-3; 9 bases fit TRBD2. The J segment lost 1 base and the V segment lost 4 bases, leaving 4 bases of the junction unmatched. This CDR3 is 15 amino acids long. Germline values: CDR1 SGHDT, CDR2 YYEEEE. In DNA form, the CDR3 reads TGTGCCAGCAGCCTATGGACTAGCGGCACAGATACGCAGTATTTT. It translates to CASSLWTSGTDTQYF.

The V call is TRBV11-2, the J call TRBJ2-4; unclear D gene. The CDR3 runs 13 residues. Germline values: CDR1 SGHAT, CDR2 FQNNGV. Trimming removed 4 bases at V and 1 base at J, with 5 bases between. The CDR3 DNA reads TGTGCCAGCAGCTCGTACGCCAAAAACATTCAGTACTTC. Translating it yields CASSSYAKNIQYF.

The chain joins TRBV4-3 to TRBJ2-3, with D unresolved. Germline assignment: CDR1 LGHNA and CDR2 YSLEER. Trimming removed 2 bases from V and 0 bases from J, with 6 bases in between. The CDR3 is made up of 14 amino acids. The DNA for the CDR3 is TGCGCCAGCAGCCAAACGTGGAGCACAGATACGCAGTATTTT. Protein product: CASSQTWSTDTQYF.

The V call is TRBV7-2, the J call TRBJ1-2; D call uncertain. The CDR3 runs 9 residues. Germline CDR1 reads SGHTA; CDR2 reads FQGNSA. V was cut by 6 bases and J by 14 bases, with 10 bases left in between. The CDR3 DNA reads as TGTGCCAGCAGTGACCAGCCAACCTTC. Its translation is CASSDQPTF.

Note on this clone: The same CDR3 arises from other DNA sequences in this sample as well. V usage is TRBV10-1 and J usage is TRBJ2-7; D is unresolved. The CDR3 runs to 12 residues. V was trimmed by 3 bases and J by 0 bases, leaving 3 bases between them. Germline loops: CDR1 WNHNN, CDR2 SYGVQD (reference sequence). CDR3 in amino acids: CASSEYSYEQYF. The CDR3 DNA reads TGCGCCAGCAGTGAATACTCCTACGAGCAGTACTTC.

The chain employs TRBV6-6 and TRBJ1-2, with D possibly TRBD1 on 5 matching bases. Germline V gene lookup returns CDR1 MNHNY and CDR2 SVGAGI (reference sequence). V gave up 6 bases and J gave up 9 bases, with 17 bases separating them. The CDR3 is made up of 13 amino acids. CDR3 nucleotide sequence: TGTGCCAGCAGCTATGACCAGGGATTAAGCTACACCTTC. It specifies CASSYDQGLSYTF.

The chain has TRBV29-1 and TRBJ2-1; D might be TRBD1 or TRBD2, each matching 5 bases. CDR1 is SQVTM, CDR2 ANQGSEA, per germline. V lost 7 bases, J lost 10 bases, and 14 bases lay in between. The CDR3 extends over 11 amino acids. CDR3 residues: CSGNLRDEQFF. The CDR3 DNA is TGCAGCGGTAATCTCCGGGACGAGCAGTTCTTC.

The chain is built from TRBV18 and TRBJ2-1; 8 bases match TRBD2. Germline assignment: CDR1 KGHSH and CDR2 LQKENI. Trimming cost V 2 bases and J 8 bases; bases outside gene matches: 14. This CDR3 has 17 residues. The CDR3 here is CASSPMQGLVGGHEQFF. Here the CDR3 DNA reads TGTGCCAGCTCACCAATGCAGGGACTAGTCGGAGGGCATGAGCAGTTCTTC.

The table lists this clone with a count of one. This sequence joins TRBV27 and TRBJ2-2, with a possible D match to TRBD1 (5 bases). The V gene lost 2 bases and the J gene lost 6 bases, with 13 bases spanning the gap. Germline V gene data show CDR1 as MNHEY and CDR2 as SMNVEV (reference sequence). The CDR3 length is 15 residues. CDR3 amino acids: CASSLVGVGAGELFF. The CDR3 bases are TGTGCCAGCAGTTTAGTAGGGGTTGGAGCCGGGGAGCTGTTTTTT.

J is TRBJ2-2 and V is TRBV9; a weak D match, TRBD2 (5 bases). Deletions cut 4 bases from V and 9 bases from J, with 13 bases between. Germline CDR1 is SGDLS and CDR2 is YYNGEE. The CDR3 has 13 residues. The CDR3 region has the DNA TGTGCCAGCAGCCCGGAGGATAGGTGGGAGCTGTTTTTT. Translated: CASSPEDRWELFF.

A word on this clone: Other DNA sequences of this sample code for an identical CDR3. V usage is TRBV5-4 and J usage is TRBJ2-7, with 10 bases aligning to TRBD2. The ends lost 0 bases at V and 1 base at J; junction bases unmatched: 4. CDR1 and CDR2 (germline): SGHNT, YYREEE (reference sequence). The CDR3 is made up of 16 amino acids. The CDR3 nucleotides read TGTGCCAGCAGCTTGGGACTAGCGGGTGATTCCTACGAGCAGTACTTC. Its protein product is CASSLGLAGDSYEQYF.

About this clone itself: This CDR3 is also generated by other DNA sequences in the sample. The V and J genes are TRBV19 and TRBJ2-7; D remains unclear. Trimming cost V 4 bases and J 4 bases, with 8 bases left between them. Per the germline V gene, CDR1 is LNHDA and CDR2 is SQIVND (reference sequence). This CDR3 has 12 residues. As DNA, the CDR3 is TGTGCCAGTAGTACTGGGCCATACGAGCAGTACTTC. It yields the protein CASSTGPYEQYF.

This clone was recorded once. The chain combines TRBV4-3 with TRBJ2-7, with a weak D call TRBD1 (5 bases). V gave up 2 bases and J gave up 6 bases, with 11 bases separating them. The CDR3 is made up of 13 amino acids. Germline assignment: CDR1 LGHNA and CDR2 YSLEER. CDR3 sequence: CASSQLTGSEQYF. The DNA for the CDR3 is TGCGCCAGCAGCCAACTTACAGGCTCCGAGCAGTACTTC.

The chain is built from TRBV28 and TRBJ2-7, with 9 bases lining up with TRBD1. This CDR3 is built from 15 residues. Unmatched junction bases numbered 9, after V lost 6 bases and J lost 3 bases. Germline CDR1 reads MDHEN; CDR2 reads SYDVKM. This CDR3 is CASRPDGGQGYEQYF. DNA of the CDR3: TGTGCCAGCAGGCCCGATGGGGGACAGGGCTACGAGCAGTACTTC.